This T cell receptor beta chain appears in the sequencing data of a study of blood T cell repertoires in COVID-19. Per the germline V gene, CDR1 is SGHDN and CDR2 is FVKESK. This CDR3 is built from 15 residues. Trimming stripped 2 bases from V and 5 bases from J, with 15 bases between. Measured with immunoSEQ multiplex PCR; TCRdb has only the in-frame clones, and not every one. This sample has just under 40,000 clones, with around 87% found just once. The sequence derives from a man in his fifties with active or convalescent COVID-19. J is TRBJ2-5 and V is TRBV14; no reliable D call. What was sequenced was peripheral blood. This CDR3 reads CASSQTSARWETQYF. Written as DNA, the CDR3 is TGTGCCAGCAGCCAAACCTCGGCGAGGTGGGAGACCCAGTACTTC.